The T cell receptor (beta chain) under discussion was sequenced for a study of blood T cell repertoires in COVID-19. Study as a whole: Samples of COVID-19 (acute and convalescent) were obtained from the United States, Italy and Spain. T cells, B-cell-depleted T cells, or PBMCs supplied cDNA or gDNA.

With V trimmed by 4 bases and J by 6 bases, 17 bases remained unmatched. Germline values: CDR1 MNHEY, CDR2 SMNVEV (reference sequence). The CDR3 contains 17 residues. Repertoires were generated with immunoSEQ multiplex PCR, while TCRdb's copy carries only in-frame clones and drops some. Seen here are tens of thousands of clones, roughly 87% observed once, and the top ten hold 2.5% to 3.5%. The chain combines TRBV27 with TRBJ1-1, with TRBD1 matching 7 bases. The origin of this receptor is a woman aged 50 to 65 with active or convalescent COVID-19. The sequenced material came from peripheral blood. The CDR3 is CASSSLKQGLGTPEAFF. In nucleotides, the CDR3 is TGTGCCAGCAGTTCCTTAAAACAGGGGCTGGGTACCCCTGAAGCTTTCTTT.